This note documents a single T cell receptor beta chain sequence. It was with 60 Vbeta and 13 Jbeta primers that the PCR ran. Here immunoSEQ multiplex PCR was the method, and the copy in TCRdb shows in-frame clones only, minus some. In the table there are roughly 120,000 clones, around 80% of which are singletons. V dropped 2 bases and J dropped 5; count of bases not matched to a gene: 9. The V gene's germline CDR1 is SGHAT and CDR2 FQNNGV. This CDR3 has 16 residues. This entry belongs to a study of cytomegalovirus exposure and HLA in healthy donors. The sequenced sample consisted of PBMCs. This sequence was found in a woman aged 55-75 years in good health and CMV-seropositive. The chain employs TRBV11-2 and TRBJ2-7, with 10 bases fitting TRBD1. CDR3 loop: CASSLHHSGTGDEQYF. CDR3 in DNA: TGTGCCAGCAGCTTACACCACAGCGGGACAGGGGACGAGCAGTACTTC.